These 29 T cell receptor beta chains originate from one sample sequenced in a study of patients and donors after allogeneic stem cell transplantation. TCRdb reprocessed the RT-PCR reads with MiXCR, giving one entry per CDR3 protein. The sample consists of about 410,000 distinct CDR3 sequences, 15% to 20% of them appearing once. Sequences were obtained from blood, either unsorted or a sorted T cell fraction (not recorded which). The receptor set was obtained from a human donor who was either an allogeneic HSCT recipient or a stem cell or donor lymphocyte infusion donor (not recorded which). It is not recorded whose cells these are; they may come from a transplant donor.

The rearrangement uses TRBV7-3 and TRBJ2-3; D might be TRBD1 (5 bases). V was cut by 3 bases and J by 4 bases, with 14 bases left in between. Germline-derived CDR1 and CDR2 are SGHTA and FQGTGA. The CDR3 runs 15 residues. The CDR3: CASSLAQGWADTQYF. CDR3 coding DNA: TGTGCCAGCAGCTTGGCTCAGGGTTGGGCAGATACGCAGTATTTT.

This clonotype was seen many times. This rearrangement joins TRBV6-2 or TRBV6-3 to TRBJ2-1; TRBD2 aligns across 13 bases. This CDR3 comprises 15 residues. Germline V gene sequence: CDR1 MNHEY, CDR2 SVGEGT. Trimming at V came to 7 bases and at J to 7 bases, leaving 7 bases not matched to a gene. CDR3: CASNPGLAGENEQFF. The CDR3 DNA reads TGTGCCAGCAACCCAGGACTAGCGGGGGAAAATGAGCAGTTCTTC.

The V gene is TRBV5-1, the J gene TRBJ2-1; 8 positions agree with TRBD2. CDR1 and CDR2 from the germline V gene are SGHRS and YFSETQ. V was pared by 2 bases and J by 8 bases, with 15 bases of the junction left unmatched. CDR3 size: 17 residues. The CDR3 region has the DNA TGCGCCAGCAGCTTAGGGCGGGGGGTCCTAGGCGCCGATGAGCAGTTCTTC. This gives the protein CASSLGRGVLGADEQFF.

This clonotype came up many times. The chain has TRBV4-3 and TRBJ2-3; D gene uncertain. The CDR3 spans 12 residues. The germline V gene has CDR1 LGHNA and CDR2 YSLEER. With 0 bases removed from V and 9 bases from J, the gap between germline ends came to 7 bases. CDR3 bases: TGCGCCAGCAGCCAAGATTCGGGCACGCAGTATTTT. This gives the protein CASSQDSGTQYF.

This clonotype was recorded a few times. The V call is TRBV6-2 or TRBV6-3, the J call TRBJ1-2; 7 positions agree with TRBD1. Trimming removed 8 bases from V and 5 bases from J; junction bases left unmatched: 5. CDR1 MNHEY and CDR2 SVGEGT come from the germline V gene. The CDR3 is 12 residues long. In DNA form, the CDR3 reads TGTGCCAGCTCACACAGGGGATATGGCTACACCTTC. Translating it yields CASSHRGYGYTF.

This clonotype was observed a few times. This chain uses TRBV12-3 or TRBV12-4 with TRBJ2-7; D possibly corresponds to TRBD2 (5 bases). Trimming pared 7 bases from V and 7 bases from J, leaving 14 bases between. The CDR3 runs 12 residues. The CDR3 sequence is CASINERGEQYF. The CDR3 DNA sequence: TGTGCCAGCATTAATGAAAGAGGGGAGCAGTACTTC.

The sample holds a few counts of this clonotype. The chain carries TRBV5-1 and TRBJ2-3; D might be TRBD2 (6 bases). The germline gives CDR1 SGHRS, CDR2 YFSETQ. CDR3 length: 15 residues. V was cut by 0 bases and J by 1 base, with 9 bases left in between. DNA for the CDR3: TGCGCCAGCAGCTTGGGGCCGGGGGGCACAGATACGCAGTATTTT. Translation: CASSLGPGGTDTQYF.

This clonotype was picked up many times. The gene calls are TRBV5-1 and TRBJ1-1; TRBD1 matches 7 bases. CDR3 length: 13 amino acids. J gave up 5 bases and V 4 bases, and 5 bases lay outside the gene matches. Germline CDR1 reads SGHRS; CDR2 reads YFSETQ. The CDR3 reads CASSPPRGTEAFF. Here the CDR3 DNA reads TGCGCCAGCAGCCCCCCCAGGGGGACTGAAGCTTTCTTT.

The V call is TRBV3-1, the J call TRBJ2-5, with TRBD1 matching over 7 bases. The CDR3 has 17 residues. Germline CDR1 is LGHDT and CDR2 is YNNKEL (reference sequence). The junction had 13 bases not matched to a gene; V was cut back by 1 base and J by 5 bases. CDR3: CASSQVSRPRGRETQYF. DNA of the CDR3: TGTGCCAGCAGCCAAGTAAGTCGCCCGAGGGGGCGGGAGACCCAGTACTTC.

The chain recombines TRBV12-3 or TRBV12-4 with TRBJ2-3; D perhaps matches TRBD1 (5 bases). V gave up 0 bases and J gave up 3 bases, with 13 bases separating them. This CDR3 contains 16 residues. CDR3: CASSLAGRARTDTQYF. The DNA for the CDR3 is TGTGCCAGCAGTTTAGCCGGCAGGGCCAGGACAGATACGCAGTATTTT.

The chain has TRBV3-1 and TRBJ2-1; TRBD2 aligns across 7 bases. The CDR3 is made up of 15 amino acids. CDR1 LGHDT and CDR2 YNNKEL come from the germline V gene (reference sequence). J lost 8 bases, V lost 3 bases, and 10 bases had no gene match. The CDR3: CASSHVASGGHEQFF. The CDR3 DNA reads TGTGCCAGCAGCCATGTGGCTAGCGGAGGCCATGAGCAGTTCTTC.

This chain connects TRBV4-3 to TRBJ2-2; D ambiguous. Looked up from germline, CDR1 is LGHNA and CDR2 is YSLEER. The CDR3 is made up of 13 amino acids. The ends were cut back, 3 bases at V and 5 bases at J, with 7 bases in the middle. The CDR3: CASSHFSTGELFF. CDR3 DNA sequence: TGCGCCAGCAGCCATTTCTCGACCGGGGAGCTGTTTTTT.

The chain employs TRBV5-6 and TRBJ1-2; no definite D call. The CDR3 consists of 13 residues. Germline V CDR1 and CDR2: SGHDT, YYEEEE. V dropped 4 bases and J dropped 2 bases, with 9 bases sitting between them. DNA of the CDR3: TGTGCCAGCAGCGTTACAGAAAACTATGGCTACACCTTC. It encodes CASSVTENYGYTF. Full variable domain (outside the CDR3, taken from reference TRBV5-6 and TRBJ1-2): DAGVTQSPTHLIKTRGQQVTLRCSPKSGHDTVSWYQQALGQGPQFIFQYYEEEERQRGNFPDRFSGHQFPNYSSELNVNALLLGDSALYLCASSVTENYGYTFGSGTRLTVV.

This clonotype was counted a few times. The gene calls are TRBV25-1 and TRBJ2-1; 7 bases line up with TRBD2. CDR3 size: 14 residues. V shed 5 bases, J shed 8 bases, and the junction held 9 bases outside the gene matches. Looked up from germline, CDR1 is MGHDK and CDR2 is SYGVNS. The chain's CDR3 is CASSRLSLADEQFF. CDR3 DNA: TGTGCCAGCAGTCGACTCTCTCTAGCGGATGAGCAGTTCTTC.

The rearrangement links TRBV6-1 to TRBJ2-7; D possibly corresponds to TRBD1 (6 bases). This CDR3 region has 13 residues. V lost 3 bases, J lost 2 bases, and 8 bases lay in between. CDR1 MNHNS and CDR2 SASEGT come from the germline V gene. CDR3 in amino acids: CASSDWTAYEQYF. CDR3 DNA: TGTGCCAGCAGTGATTGGACAGCCTACGAGCAGTACTTC.

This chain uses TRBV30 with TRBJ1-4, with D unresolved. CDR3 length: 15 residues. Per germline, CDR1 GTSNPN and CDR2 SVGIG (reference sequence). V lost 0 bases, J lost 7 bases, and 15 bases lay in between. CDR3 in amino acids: CAWSVRARSGEKLFF. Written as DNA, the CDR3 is TGTGCCTGGAGTGTACGGGCCAGATCCGGTGAAAAACTGTTTTTT.

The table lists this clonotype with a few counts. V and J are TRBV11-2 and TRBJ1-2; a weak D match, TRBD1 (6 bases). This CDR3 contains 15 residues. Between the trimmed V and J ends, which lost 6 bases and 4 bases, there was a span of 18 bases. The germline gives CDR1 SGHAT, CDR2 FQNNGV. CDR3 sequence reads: CASRLAGARRYGYTF. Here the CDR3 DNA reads TGTGCCAGCAGGCTCGCGGGGGCGCGTCGCTATGGCTACACCTTC.

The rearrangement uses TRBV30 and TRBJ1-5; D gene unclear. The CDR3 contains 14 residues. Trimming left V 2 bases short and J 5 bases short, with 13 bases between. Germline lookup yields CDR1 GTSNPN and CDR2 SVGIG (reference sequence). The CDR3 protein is CAWSMGSGYQPQHF. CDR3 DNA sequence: TGTGCCTGGAGTATGGGTAGCGGGTATCAGCCCCAGCATTTT.

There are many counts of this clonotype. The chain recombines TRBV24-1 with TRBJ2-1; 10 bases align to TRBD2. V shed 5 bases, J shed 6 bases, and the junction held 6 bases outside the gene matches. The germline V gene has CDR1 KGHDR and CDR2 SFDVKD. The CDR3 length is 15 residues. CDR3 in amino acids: CATSALAGVSNEQFF. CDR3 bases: TGTGCCACCAGTGCCCTAGCGGGAGTTTCCAATGAGCAGTTCTTC.

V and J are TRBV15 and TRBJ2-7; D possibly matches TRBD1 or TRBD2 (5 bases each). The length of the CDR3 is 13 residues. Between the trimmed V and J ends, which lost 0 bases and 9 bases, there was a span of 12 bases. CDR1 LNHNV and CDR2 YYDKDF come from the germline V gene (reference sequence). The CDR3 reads CATSREGPAVQYF. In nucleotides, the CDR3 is TGTGCCACCAGCAGAGAGGGGCCAGCGGTGCAGTACTTC. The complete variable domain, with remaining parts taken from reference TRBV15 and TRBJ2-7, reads DAMVIQNPRYQVTQFGKPVTLSCSQTLNHNVMYWYQQKSSQAPKLLFHYYDKDFNNEADTPDNFQSRRPNTSFCFLDIRSPGLGDTAMYLCATSREGPAVQYFGPGTRLTVT.

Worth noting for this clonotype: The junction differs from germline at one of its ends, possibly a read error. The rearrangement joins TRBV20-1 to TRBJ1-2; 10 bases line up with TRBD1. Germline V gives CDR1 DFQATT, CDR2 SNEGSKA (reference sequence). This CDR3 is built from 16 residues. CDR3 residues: CSARRPKTGGSYDYTF. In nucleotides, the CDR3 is TGCAGTGCTAGGAGGCCCAAGACAGGGGGCAGCTATGACTACACCTTC.

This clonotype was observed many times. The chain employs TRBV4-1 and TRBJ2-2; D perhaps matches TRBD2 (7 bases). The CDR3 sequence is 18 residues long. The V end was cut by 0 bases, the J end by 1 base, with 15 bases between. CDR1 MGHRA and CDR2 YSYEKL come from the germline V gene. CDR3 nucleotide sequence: TGCGCCAGCAGCCAAGATCGGGGGGCGGGTCGGAACACCGGGGAGCTGTTTTTT. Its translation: CASSQDRGAGRNTGELFF.

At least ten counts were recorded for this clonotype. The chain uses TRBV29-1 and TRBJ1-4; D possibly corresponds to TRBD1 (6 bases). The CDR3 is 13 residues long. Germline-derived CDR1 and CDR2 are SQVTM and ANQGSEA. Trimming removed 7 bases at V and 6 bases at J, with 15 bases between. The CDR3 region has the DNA TGCAGCGGAAACCTCCGGGGGCATGAAAAACTGTTTTTT. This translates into CSGNLRGHEKLFF.

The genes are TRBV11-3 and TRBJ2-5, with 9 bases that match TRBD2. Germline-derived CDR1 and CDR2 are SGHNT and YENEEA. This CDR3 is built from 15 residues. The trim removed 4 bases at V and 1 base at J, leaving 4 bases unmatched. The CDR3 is CASSSGLALQETQYF. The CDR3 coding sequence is TGTGCCAGCAGCTCTGGACTAGCGCTCCAAGAGACCCAGTACTTC.

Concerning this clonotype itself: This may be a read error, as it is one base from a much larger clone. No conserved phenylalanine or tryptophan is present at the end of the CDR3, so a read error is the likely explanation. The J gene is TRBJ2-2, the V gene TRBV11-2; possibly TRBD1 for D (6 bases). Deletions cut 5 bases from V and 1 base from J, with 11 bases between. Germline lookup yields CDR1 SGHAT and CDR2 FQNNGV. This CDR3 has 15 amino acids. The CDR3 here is CASSPGTKNTGELFL. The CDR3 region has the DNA TGTGCCAGCAGCCCCGGGACAAAGAACACCGGGGAGCTGTTTCTT.

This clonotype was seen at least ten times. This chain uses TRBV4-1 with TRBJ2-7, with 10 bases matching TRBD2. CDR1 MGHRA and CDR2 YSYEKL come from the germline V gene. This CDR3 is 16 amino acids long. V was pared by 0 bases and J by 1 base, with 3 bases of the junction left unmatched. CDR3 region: CASSQERTSGSYEQYF. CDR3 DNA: TGCGCCAGCAGCCAAGAAAGGACTAGCGGTTCCTACGAGCAGTACTTC.

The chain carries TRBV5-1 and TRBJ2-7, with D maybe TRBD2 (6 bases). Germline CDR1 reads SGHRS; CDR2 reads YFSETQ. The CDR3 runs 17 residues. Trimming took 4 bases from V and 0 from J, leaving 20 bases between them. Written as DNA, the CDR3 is TGCGCCAGCAGCCCGGCCCCATATCGGGACTCCTCCTACGAGCAGTACTTC. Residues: CASSPAPYRDSSYEQYF.

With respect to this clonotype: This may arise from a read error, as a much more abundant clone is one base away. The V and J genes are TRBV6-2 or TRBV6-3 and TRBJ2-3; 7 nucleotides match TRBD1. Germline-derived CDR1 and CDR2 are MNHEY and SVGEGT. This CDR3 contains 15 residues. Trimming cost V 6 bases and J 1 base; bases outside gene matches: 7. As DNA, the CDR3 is TGTGCCAGCAGCCCCGGGACAGTAGGCACAGATACGCAGTATTTT. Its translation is CASSPGTVGTDTQYF.

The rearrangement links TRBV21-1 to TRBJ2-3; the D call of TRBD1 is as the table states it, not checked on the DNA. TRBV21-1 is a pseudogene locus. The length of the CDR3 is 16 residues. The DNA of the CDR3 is TGTGCCAGCAGCCTCCGCGCCTTGACAGGGGTTGATACGCAGTATTTT. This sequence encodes CASSLRALTGVDTQYF.